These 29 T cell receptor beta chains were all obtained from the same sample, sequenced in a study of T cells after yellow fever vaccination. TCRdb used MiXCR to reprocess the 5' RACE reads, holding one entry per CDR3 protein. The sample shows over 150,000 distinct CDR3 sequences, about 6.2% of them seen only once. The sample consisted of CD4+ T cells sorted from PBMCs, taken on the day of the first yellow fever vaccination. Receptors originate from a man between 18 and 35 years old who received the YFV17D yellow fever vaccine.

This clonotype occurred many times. The CDR3 region has the DNA TGCAGTGCTAGTTCCCCAGGAGGTTACACCGGGGAGCTGTTTTTT. It is translated as CSASSPGGYTGELFF. The chain links TRBV20-1 to TRBJ2-2; TRBD2 might be the D (5 bases). The V gene lost 3 bases and the J gene lost 3 bases, with 14 bases spanning the gap. Germline CDR1 is DFQATT and CDR2 is SNEGSKA (reference sequence). The length of the CDR3 is 15 residues.

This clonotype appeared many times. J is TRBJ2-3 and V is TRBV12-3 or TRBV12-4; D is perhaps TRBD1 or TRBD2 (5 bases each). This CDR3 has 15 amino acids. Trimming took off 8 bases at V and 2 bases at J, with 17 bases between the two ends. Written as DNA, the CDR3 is TGTGCCAGCCCCGGGGCAGACGAGCTCACAGATACGCAGTATTTT. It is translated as CASPGADELTDTQYF.

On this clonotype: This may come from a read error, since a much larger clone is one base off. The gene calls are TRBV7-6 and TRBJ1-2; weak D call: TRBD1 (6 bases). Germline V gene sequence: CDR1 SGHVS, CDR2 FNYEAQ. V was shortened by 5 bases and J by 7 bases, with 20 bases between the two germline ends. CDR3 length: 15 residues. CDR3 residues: CASSPLEQGSGGYTF. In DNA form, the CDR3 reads TGTGCCAGCAGCCCGCTCGAGCAGGGGAGCGGTGGCTACACCTTC. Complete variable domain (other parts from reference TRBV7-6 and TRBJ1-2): GAGVSQSPRYKVTKRGQDVALRCDPISGHVSLYWYRQALGQGPEFLTYFNYEAQQDKSGLPNDRFSAERPEGSISTLTIQRTEQRDSAMYRCASSPLEQGSGGYTFGSGTRLTVV.

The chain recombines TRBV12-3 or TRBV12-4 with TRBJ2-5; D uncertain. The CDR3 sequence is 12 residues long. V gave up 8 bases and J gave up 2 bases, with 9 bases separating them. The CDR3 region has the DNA TGTGCCAGCCGTGACTGGCAAGAGACCCAGTACTTC. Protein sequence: CASRDWQETQYF.

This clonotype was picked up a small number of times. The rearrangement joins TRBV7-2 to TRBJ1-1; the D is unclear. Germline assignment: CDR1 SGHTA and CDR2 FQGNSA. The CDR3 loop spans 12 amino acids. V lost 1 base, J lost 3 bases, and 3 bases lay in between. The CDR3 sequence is CASSLVDTEAFF. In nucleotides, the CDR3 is TGTGCCAGCAGCTTAGTCGACACTGAAGCTTTCTTT.

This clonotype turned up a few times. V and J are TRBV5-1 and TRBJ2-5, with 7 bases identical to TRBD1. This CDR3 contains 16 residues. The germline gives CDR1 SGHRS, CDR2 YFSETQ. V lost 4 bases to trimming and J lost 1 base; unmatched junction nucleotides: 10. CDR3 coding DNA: TGCGCCAGCAGCCTATTACCGCGGACAGGCCAAGAGACCCAGTACTTC. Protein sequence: CASSLLPRTGQETQYF.

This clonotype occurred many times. The CDR3: CSARGPETQYF. For the CDR3, the DNA is TGCAGTGCTAGAGGTCCGGAGACCCAGTACTTC. This chain connects TRBV20-1 to TRBJ2-5; D gene unclear. Trimming shortened V by 1 base and J by 5 bases, and 5 bases separated the two germline ends. CDR1 and CDR2 (germline): DFQATT, SNEGSKA (reference sequence). This CDR3 has 11 amino acids.

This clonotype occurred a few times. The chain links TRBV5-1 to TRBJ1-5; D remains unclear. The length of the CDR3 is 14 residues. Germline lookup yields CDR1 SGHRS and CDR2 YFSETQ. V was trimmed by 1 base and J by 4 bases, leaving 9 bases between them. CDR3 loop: CASSLIGDNQPQHF. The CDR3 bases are TGCGCCAGCAGCTTGATCGGGGATAATCAGCCCCAGCATTTT.

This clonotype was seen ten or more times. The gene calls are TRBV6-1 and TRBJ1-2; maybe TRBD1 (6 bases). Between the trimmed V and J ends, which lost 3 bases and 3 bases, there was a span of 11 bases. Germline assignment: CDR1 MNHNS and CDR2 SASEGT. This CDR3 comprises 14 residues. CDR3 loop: CASSDRGNDYGYTF. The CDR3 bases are TGTGCCAGCAGTGACAGGGGAAACGACTATGGCTACACCTTC.

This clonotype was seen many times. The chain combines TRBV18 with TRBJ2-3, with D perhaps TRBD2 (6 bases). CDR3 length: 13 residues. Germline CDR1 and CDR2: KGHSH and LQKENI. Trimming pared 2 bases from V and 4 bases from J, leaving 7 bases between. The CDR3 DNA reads TGTGCCAGCTCACCAGGAGGGTCAGATACGCAGTATTTT. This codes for CASSPGGSDTQYF.

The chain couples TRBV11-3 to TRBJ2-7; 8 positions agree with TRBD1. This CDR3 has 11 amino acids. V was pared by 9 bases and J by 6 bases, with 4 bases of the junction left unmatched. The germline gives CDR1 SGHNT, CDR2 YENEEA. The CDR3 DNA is TGTGCCAGACTTGACAGGGGCGAGCAGTACGTC. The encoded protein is CARLDRGEQYV.

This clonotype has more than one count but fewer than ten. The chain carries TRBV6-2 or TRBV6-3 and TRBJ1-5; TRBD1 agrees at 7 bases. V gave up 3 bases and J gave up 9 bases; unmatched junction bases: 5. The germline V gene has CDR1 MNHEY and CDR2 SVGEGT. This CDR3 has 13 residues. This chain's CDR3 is CASSYRQGGPQHF. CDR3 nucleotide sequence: TGTGCCAGCAGTTATCGACAGGGTGGGCCCCAGCATTTT.

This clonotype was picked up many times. As DNA, the CDR3 is TGTGCCAGCAGCTTGCGGGGGCGTTCAGAGACCCAGTACTTC. Encoded protein: CASSLRGRSETQYF. The genes are TRBV5-6 and TRBJ2-5; D may match TRBD1 or TRBD2 (6 bases each). The CDR3 loop spans 14 amino acids. The V gene lost 1 base and the J gene lost 4 bases, with 11 bases spanning the gap. The V gene's germline CDR1 is SGHDT and CDR2 YYEEEE.

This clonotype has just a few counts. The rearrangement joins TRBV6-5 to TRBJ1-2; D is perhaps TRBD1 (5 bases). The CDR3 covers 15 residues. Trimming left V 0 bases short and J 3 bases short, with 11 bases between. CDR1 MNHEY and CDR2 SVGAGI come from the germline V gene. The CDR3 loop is CASSYSGPGDYGYTF. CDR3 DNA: TGTGCCAGCAGTTACTCGGGCCCGGGGGACTATGGCTACACCTTC.

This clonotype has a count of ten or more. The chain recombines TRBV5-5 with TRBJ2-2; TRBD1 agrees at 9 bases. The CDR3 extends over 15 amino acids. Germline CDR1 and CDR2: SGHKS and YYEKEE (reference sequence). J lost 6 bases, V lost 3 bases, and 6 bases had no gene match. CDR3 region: CASSWTGAGAGELFF. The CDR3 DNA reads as TGTGCCAGCAGCTGGACAGGGGCGGGCGCCGGGGAGCTGTTTTTT.

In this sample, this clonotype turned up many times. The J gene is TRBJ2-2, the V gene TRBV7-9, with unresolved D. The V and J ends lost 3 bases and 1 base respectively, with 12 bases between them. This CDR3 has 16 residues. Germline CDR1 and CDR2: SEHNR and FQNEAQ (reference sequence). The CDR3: CASSLGVQLNTGELFF. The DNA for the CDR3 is TGTGCCAGCAGCTTGGGTGTGCAGTTGAACACCGGGGAGCTGTTTTTT.

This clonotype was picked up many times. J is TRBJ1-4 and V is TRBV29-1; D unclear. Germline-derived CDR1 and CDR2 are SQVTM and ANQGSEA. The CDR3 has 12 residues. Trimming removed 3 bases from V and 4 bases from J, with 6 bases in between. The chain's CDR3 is CSVERVNEKLFF. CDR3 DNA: TGCAGCGTTGAGAGGGTTAATGAAAAACTGTTTTTT.

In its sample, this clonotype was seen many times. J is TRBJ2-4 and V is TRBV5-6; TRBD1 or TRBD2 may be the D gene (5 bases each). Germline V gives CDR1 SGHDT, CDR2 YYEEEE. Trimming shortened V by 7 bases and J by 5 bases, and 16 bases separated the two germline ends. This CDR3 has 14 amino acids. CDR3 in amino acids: CASVRRDGENIQYF. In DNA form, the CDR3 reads TGTGCCAGCGTCCGCCGGGACGGAGAAAACATTCAGTACTTC.

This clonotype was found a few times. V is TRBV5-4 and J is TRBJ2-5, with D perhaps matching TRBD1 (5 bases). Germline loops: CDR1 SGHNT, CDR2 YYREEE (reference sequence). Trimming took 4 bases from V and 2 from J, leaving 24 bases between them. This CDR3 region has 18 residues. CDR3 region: CASSNPRLRTTIQETQYF. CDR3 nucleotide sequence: TGTGCCAGCAGCAACCCCAGACTCCGGACAACCATTCAAGAGACCCAGTACTTC.

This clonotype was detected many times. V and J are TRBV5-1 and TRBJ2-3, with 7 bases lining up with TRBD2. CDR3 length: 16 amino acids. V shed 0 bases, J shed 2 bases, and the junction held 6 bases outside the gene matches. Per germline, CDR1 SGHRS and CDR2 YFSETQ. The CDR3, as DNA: TGCGCCAGCAGCTTGGCGTGGAGCGGGGTCACAGATACGCAGTATTTT. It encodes CASSLAWSGVTDTQYF.

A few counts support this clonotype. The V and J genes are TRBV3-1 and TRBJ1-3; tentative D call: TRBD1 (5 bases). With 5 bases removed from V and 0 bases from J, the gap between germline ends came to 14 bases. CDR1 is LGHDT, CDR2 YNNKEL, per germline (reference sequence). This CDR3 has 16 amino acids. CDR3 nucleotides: TGTGCCAGCAGCTTTACAGGACAACTCTCTGGAAACACCATATATTTT. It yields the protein CASSFTGQLSGNTIYF.

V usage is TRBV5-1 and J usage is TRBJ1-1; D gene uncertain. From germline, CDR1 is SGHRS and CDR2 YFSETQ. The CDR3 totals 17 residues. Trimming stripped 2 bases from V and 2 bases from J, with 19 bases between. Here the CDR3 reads CASSFPASSSYNTEAFF. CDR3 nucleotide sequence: TGCGCCAGCAGCTTCCCAGCCTCCTCCTCGTATAACACTGAAGCTTTCTTT.

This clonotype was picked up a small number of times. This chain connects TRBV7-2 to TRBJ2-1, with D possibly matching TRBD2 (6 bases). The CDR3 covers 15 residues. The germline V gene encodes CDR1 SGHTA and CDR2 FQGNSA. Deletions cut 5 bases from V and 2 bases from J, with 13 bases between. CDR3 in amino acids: CASSLLRGPYNEQFF. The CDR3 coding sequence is TGTGCCAGCAGCCTCTTGCGGGGCCCCTACAATGAGCAGTTCTTC.

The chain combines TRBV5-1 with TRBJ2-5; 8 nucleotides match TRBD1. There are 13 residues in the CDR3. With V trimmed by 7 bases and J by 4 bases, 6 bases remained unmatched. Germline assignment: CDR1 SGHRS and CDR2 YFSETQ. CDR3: CASSGGVRETQYF. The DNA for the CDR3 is TGCGCCAGCTCAGGGGGCGTCCGAGAGACCCAGTACTTC.

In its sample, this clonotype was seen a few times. The CDR3 spells CASSQDHRTLNPGANVLTF. In DNA, the CDR3 is TGCGCCAGCAGCCAAGATCACAGGACCCTAAACCCCGGGGCCAACGTCCTGACTTTC. The J gene is TRBJ2-6, the V gene TRBV4-3; possible D gene TRBD1, 5 bases. The CDR3 extends over 19 amino acids. The germline V gene encodes CDR1 LGHNA and CDR2 YSLEER. V lost 0 bases, J lost 4 bases, and 19 bases lay in between.

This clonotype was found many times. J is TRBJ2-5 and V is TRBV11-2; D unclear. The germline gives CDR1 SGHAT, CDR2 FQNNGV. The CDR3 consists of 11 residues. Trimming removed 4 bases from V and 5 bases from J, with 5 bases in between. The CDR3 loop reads CASSYHETQYF. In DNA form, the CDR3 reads TGTGCCAGCAGCTATCATGAGACCCAGTACTTC.

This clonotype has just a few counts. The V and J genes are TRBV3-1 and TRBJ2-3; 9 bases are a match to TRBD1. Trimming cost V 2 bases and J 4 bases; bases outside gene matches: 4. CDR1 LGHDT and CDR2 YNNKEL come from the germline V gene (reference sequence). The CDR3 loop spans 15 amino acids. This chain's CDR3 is CASSQRQGVADTQYF. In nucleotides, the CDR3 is TGTGCCAGCAGCCAACGACAGGGGGTCGCAGATACGCAGTATTTT.

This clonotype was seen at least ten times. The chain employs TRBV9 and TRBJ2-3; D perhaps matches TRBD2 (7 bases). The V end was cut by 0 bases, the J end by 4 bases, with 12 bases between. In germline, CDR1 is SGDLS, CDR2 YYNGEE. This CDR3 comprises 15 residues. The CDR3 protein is CASSVEAGAADTQYF. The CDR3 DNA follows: TGTGCCAGCAGCGTAGAGGCGGGGGCCGCAGATACGCAGTATTTT.

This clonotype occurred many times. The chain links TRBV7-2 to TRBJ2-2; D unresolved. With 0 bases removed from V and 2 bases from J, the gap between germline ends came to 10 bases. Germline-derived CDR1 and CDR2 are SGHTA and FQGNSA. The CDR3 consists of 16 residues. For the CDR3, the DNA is TGTGCCAGCAGCTTAGCGGCAGTCCTAAACACCGGGGAGCTGTTTTTT. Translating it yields CASSLAAVLNTGELFF.